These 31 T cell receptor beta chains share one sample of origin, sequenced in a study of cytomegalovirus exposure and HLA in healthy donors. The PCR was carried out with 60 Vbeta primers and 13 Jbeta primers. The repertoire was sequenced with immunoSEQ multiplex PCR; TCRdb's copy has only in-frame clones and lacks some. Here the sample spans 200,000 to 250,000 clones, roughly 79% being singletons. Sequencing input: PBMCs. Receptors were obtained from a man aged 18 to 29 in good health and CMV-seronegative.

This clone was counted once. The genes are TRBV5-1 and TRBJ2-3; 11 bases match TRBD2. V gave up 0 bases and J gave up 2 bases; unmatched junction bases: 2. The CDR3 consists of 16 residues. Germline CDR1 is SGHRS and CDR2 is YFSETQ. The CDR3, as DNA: TGCGCCAGCAGCTTGGCTAGCGGGGGGTCCACAGATACGCAGTATTTT. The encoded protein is CASSLASGGSTDTQYF.

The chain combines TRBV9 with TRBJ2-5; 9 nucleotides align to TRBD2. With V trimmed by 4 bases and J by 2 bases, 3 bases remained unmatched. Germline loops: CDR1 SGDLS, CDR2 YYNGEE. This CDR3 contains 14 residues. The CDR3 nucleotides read TGTGCCAGCAGCCCGAGCGGGGGGCAAGAGACCCAGTACTTC. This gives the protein CASSPSGGQETQYF.

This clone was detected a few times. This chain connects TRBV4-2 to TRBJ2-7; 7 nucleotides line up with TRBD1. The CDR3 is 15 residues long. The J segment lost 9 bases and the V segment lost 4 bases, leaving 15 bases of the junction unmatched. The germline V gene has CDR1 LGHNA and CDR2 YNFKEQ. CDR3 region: CASSRTGTDLTVQYF. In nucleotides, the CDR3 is TGTGCCAGCAGCCGGACCGGGACAGACTTAACCGTGCAGTACTTC.

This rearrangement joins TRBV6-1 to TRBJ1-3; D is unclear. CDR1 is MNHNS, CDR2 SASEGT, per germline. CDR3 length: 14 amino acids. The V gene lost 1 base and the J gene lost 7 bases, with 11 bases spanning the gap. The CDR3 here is CASSEGRLRNTIYF. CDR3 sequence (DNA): TGTGCCAGCAGTGAAGGTCGGCTCAGGAACACCATATATTTT.

The CDR3 sequence is CASRDTGFVSGYTF. The CDR3 nucleotides read TGTGCCAGCAGGGATACAGGGTTCGTGAGTGGCTACACCTTC. V usage is TRBV6-1 and J usage is TRBJ1-2; possibly TRBD1 for D (6 bases). V lost 6 bases and J lost 7, with 18 bases in between. Per the germline V gene, CDR1 is MNHNS and CDR2 is SASEGT. The CDR3 consists of 14 residues.

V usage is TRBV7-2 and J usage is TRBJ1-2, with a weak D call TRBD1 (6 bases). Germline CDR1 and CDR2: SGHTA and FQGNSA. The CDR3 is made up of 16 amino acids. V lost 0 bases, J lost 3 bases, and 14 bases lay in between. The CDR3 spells CASSLAQGLRDYGYTF. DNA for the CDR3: TGTGCCAGCAGCTTAGCACAGGGCCTCCGGGACTATGGCTACACCTTC.

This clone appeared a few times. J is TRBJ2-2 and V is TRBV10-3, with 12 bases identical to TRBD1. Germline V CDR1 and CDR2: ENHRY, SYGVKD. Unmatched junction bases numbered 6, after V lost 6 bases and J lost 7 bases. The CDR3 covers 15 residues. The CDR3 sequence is CAIRPGQGAGGELFF. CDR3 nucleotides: TGTGCCATCAGGCCGGGACAGGGGGCCGGCGGGGAGCTGTTTTTT.

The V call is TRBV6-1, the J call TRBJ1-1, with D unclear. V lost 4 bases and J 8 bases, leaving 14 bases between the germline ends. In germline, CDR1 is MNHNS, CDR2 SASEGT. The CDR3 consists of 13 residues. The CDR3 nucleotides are TGTGCCAGCAGTGTTGAAGAACAGTCAGAAGCTTTCTTT. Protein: CASSVEEQSEAFF.

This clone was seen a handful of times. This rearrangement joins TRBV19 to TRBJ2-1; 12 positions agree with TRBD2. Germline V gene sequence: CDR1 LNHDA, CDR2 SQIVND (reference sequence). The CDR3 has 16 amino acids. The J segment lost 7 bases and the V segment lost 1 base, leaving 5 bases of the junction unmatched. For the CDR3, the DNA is TGTGCCAGTAGTATAGGGACTAGCGGGGCCCTAAATGAGCAGTTCTTC. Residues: CASSIGTSGALNEQFF.

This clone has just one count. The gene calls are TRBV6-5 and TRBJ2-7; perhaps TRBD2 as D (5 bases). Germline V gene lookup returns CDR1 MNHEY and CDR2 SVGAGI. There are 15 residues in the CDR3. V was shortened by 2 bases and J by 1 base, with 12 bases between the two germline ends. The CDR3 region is CASSYTRVRSYEQYF. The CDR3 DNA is TGTGCCAGCAGTTACACGAGGGTCCGTTCCTACGAGCAGTACTTC.

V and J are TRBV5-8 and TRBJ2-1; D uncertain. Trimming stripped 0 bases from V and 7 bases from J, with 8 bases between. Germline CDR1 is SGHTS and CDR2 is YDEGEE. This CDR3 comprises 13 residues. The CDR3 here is CASSLAAVNEQFF. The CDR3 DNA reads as TGTGCCAGCAGCTTGGCCGCAGTAAATGAGCAGTTCTTC. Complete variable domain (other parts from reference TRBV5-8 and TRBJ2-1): EAGVTQSPTHLIKTRGQQATLRCSPISGHTSVYWYQQALGLGLQFLLWYDEGEERNRGNFPPRFSGRQFPNYSSELNVNALELEDSALYLCASSLAAVNEQFFGPGTRLTVL.

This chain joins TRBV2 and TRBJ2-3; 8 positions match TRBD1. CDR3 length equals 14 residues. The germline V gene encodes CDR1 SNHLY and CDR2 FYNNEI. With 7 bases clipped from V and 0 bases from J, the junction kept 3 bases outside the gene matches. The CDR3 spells CASNRDRSTDTQYF. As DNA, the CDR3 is TGTGCCAGCAATCGGGACAGGAGCACAGATACGCAGTATTTT.

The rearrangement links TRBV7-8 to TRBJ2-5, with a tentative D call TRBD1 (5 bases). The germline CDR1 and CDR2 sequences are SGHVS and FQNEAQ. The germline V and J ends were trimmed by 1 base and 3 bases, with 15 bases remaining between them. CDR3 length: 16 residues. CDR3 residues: CASSLVQGRPEETQYF. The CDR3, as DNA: TGTGCCAGCAGCTTAGTCCAGGGCCGTCCTGAAGAGACCCAGTACTTC.

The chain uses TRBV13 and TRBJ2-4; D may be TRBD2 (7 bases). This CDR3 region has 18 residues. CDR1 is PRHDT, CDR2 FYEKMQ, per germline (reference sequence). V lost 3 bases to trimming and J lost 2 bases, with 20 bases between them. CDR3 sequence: CASSFLAGGGHPKNIQYF. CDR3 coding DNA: TGTGCCAGCAGCTTTCTAGCTGGGGGGGGGCATCCCAAAAACATTCAGTACTTC. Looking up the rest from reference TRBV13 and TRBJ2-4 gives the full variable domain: AAGVIQSPRHLIKEKRETATLKCYPIPRHDTVYWYQQGPGQDPQFLISFYEKMQSDKGSIPDRFSAQQFSDYHSELNMSSLELGDSALYFCASSFLAGGGHPKNIQYFGAGTRLSVL.

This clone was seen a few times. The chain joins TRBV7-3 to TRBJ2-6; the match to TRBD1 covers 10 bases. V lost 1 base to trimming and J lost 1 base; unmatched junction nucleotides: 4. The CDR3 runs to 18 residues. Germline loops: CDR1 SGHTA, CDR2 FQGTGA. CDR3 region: CASSLSRTGGSGANVLTF. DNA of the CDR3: TGTGCCAGCAGCTTAAGTAGGACAGGGGGTTCTGGGGCCAACGTCCTGACTTTC. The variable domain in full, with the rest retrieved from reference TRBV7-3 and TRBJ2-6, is GAGVSQTPSNKVTEKGKYVELRCDPISGHTALYWYRQSLGQGPEFLIYFQGTGAADDSGLPNDRFFAVRPEGSVSTLKIQRTERGDSAVYLCASSLSRTGGSGANVLTFGAGSRLTVL.

CDR3 DNA: TGTGCCAGCAGCTTAGCTCGGCGGGCCGAGAGCGGGGAGCTGTTTTTT. Translated: CASSLARRAESGELFF. The chain joins TRBV7-9 to TRBJ2-2, with D possibly TRBD2 on 5 matching bases. The CDR3 spans 16 residues. The V gene lost 0 bases and the J gene lost 7 bases, with 15 bases spanning the gap. Per the germline V gene, CDR1 is SEHNR and CDR2 is FQNEAQ (reference sequence). The full variable domain, completed using reference TRBV7-9 and TRBJ2-2, is DTGVSQNPRHKITKRGQNVTFRCDPISEHNRLYWYRQTLGQGPEFLTYFQNEAQLEKSRLLSDRFSAERPKGSFSTLEIQRTEQGDSAMYLCASSLARRAESGELFFGEGSRLTVL.

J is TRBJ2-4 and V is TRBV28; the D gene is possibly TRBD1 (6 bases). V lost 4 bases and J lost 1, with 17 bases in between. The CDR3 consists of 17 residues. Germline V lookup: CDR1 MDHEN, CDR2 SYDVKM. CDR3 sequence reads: CASSSASVRGAKNIQYF. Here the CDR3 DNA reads TGTGCCAGCAGTTCCGCCTCGGTTAGGGGGGCCAAAAACATTCAGTACTTC. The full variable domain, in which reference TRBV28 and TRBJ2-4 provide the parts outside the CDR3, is DVKVTQSSRYLVKRTGEKVFLECVQDMDHENMFWYRQDPGLGLRLIYFSYDVKMKEKGDIPEGYSVSREKKERFSLILESASTNQTSMYLCASSSASVRGAKNIQYFGAGTRLSVL.

The CDR3 coding sequence is TGTGCCAGCAGCTCCCATCGCTCAGGGGGTCAAGAGACCCAGTACTTC. Amino acid sequence: CASSSHRSGGQETQYF. This chain connects TRBV7-9 to TRBJ2-5; TRBD1 aligns across 7 bases. Germline loops: CDR1 SEHNR, CDR2 FQNEAQ (reference sequence). Trimming removed 4 bases from V and 2 bases from J; junction bases left unmatched: 10. The CDR3 length is 16 residues.

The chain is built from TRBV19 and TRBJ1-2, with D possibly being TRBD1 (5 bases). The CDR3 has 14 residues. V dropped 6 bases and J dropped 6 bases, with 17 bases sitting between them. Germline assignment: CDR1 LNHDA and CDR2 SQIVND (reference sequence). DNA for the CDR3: TGTGCCAGTAGGTGGGGGACGGGGGATGATGGCTACACCTTC. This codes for CASRWGTGDDGYTF.

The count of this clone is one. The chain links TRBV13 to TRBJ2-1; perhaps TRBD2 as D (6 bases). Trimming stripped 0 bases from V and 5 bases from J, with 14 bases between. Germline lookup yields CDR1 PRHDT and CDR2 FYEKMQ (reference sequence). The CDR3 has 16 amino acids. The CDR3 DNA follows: TGTGCCAGCAGCTTAGGACTCGGGGGAAGTAACAATGAGCAGTTCTTC. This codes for CASSLGLGGSNNEQFF.

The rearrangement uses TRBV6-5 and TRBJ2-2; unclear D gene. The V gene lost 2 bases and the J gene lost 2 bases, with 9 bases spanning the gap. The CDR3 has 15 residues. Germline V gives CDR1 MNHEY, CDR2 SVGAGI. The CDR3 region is CASSYGLTNTGELFF. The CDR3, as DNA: TGTGCCAGCAGTTACGGGCTCACCAACACCGGGGAGCTGTTTTTT.

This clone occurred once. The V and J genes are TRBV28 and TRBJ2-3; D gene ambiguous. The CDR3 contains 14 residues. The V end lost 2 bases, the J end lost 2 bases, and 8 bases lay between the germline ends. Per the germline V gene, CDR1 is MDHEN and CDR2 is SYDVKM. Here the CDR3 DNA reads TGTGCCAGCAGTTTAACCAGATTCACAGATACGCAGTATTTT. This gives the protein CASSLTRFTDTQYF.

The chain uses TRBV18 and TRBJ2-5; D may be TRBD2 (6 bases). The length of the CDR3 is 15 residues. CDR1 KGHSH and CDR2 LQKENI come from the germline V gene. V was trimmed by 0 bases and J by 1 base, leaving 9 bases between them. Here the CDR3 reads CASSPPPGLQETQYF. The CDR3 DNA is TGTGCCAGCTCACCACCGCCGGGACTCCAAGAGACCCAGTACTTC.

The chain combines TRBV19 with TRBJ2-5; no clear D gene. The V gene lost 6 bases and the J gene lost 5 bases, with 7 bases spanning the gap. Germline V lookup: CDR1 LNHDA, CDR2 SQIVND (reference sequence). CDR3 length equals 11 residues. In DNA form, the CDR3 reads TGTGCCAGTAGATCCAGGGAGACCCAGTACTTC. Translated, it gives CASRSRETQYF.

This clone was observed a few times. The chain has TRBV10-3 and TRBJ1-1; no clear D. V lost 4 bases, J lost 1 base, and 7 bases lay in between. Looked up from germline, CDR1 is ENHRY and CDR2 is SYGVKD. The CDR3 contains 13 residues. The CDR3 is CAISGSGNTEAFF. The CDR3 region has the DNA TGTGCCATCAGTGGGAGCGGGAACACTGAAGCTTTCTTT.

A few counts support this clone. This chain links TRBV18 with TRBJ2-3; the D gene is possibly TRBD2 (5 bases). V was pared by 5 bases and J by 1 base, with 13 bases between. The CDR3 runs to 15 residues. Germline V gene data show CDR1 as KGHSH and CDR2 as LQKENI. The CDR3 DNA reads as TGTGCCAGCTCAAGTGGGGAGTTGGGCACAGATACGCAGTATTTT. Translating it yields CASSSGELGTDTQYF. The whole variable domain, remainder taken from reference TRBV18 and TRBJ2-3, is NAGVMQNPRHLVRRRGQEARLRCSPMKGHSHVYWYRQLPEEGLKFMVYLQKENIIDESGMPKERFSAEFPKEGPSILRIQQVVRGDSAAYFCASSSGELGTDTQYFGPGTRLTVL.

CDR3 protein: CASVTGQGSDGYTF. CDR3 nucleotides: TGTGCCAGCGTCACGGGACAGGGTTCGGATGGCTACACCTTC. The chain uses TRBV28 and TRBJ1-2; 9 bases are a match to TRBD1. The CDR3 has 14 amino acids. Trimming took 8 bases from V and 6 from J; bases not matched to a gene: 10. Germline V gene lookup returns CDR1 MDHEN and CDR2 SYDVKM.

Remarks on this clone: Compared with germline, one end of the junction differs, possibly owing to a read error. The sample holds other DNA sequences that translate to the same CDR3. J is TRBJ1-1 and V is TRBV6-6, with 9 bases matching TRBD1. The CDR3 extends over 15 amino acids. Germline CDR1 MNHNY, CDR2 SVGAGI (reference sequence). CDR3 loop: CASSYGTGTNTEAFF. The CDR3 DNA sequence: TGTGCCAGCAGTTACGGGACAGGGACGAACACTGAGGCTTTCTTT.

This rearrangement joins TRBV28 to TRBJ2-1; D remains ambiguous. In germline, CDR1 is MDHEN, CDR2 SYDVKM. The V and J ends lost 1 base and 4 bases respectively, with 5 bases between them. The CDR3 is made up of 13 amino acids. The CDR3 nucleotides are TGTGCCAGCAGTTTATATAGTTACAATGAGCAGTTCTTC. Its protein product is CASSLYSYNEQFF.

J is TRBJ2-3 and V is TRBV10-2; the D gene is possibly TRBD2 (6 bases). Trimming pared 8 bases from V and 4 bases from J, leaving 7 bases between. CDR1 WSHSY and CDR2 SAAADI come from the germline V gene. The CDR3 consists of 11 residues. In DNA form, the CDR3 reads TGCGCCAGCCGCGGGGCAGATACGCAGTATTTT. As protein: CASRGADTQYF.

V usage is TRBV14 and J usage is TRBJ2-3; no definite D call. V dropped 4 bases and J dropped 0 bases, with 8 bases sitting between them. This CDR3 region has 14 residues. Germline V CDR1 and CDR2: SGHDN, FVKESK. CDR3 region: CASSLWSSTDTQYF. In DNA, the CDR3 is TGTGCCAGCAGCCTTTGGAGCAGCACAGATACGCAGTATTTT.